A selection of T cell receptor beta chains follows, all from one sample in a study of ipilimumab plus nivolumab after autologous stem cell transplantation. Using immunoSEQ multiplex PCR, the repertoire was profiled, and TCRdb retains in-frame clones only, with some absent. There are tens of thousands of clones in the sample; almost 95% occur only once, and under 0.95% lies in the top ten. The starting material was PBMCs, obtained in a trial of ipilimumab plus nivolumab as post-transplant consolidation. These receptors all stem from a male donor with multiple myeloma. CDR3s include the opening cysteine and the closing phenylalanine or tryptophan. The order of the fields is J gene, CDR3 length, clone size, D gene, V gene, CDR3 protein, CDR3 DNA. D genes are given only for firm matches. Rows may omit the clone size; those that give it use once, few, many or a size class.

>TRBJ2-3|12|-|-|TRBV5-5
CASRDLTDTQYF
TGTGCCAGCAGGGACCTTACAGATACGCAGTATTTT
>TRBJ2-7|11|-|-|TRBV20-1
CSALTAYEQYF
TGCAGTGCCCTGACTGCCTACGAGCAGTACTTC
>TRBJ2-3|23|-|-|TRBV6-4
CASSDAPGFGPAGCQSSTDTQYF
TGTGCCAGCAGTGACGCCCCGGGGTTTGGTCCGGCGGGATGCCAATCTAGCACAGATACGCAGTATTTT
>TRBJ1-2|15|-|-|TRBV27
CASRQGRTTNYGYTF
TGTGCCAGCAGACAGGGCAGAACTACTAACTATGGCTACACCTTC
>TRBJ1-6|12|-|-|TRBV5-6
CASSLALSPLHF
TGTGCCAGCAGCTTGGCCCTATCACCCCTCCACTTT
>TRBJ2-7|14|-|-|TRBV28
CAIEDGGITYEQYF
TGTGCCATAGAGGATGGGGGAATAACCTACGAGCAGTACTTC
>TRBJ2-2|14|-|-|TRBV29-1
CSVIQGYNTGELFF
TGCAGCGTCATCCAGGGTTATAACACCGGGGAGCTGTTTTTT
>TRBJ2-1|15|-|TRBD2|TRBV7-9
CASSWRTGGYNEQFF
TGTGCCAGCAGCTGGAGGACGGGGGGTTACAATGAGCAGTTCTTC
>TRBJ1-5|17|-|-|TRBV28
CASSKRGAGQGGQPQHF
TGTGCCAGCAGTAAGCGGGGGGCCGGGCAGGGTGGTCAGCCCCAGCATTTT
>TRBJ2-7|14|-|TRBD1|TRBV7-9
CASRTGQGAYEQYF
TGTGCCAGCAGAACTGGACAGGGGGCCTACGAGCAGTACTTC
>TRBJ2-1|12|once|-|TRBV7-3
CASSLTGHEQFF
TGTGCCAGCAGCTTAACGGGGCATGAGCAGTTCTTC
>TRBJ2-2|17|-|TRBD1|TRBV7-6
CASSLARGRGRTGELFF
TGTGCCAGCAGCTTGGCCCGTGGAAGGGGGCGTACCGGGGAGCTGTTTTTT
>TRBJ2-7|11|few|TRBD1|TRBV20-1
CSARGQGEQYF
TGCAGTGCTAGAGGACAGGGCGAGCAGTACTTC
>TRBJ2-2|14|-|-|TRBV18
CASSPSLDAGELFF
TGTGCCAGCTCACCATCCTTGGATGCCGGGGAGCTGTTTTTT
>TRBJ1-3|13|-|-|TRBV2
CASDGERGDTIYF
TGTGCCAGCGATGGGGAGAGGGGAGACACCATATATTTT
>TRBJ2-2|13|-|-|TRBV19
CASSIIWTGELFF
TGTGCCAGTAGTATTATCTGGACCGGGGAGCTGTTTTTT
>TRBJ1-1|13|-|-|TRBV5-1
CASSLGTFGGAFF
TGCGCCAGCAGCTTGGGGACATTTGGGGGAGCTTTCTTT
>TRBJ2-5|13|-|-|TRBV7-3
CASSFTRQETQYF
TGTGCCAGCAGCTTCACCCGGCAAGAGACCCAGTACTTC
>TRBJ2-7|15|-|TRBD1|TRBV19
CASSIRDRGRDEQYF
TGTGCCAGTAGTATTAGAGACAGGGGGCGAGACGAGCAGTACTTC
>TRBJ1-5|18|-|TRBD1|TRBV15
CATSQGAGGRPSHQPQHF
TGTGCCACCAGCCAAGGTGCAGGGGGCCGGCCGAGCCATCAGCCCCAGCATTTT
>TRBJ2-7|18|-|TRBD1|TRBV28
CASSKTVLWDRGPYEQYF
TGTGCCAGCAGTAAAACCGTTCTTTGGGACAGGGGGCCGTACGAGCAGTACTTC
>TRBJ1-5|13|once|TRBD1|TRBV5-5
CASSETGGQPQHF
TGTGCCAGCAGCGAGACAGGGGGACAGCCCCAGCATTTT
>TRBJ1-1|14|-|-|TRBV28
CASSEVYGNTEAFF
TGTGCCAGCAGTGAGGTTTACGGGAACACTGAAGCTTTCTTT
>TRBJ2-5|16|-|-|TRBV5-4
CASSPRGGGVQETQYF
TGTGCCAGCAGCCCTAGGGGGGGTGGGGTTCAAGAGACCCAGTACTTC
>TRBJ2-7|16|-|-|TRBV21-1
CASSKFNFDRAHEQYF
TGTGCCAGCAGCAAATTTAATTTCGACAGGGCCCACGAGCAGTACTTC
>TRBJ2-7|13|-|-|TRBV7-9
CASSLEALYEQYF
TGTGCCAGCAGCTTAGAGGCCCTCTACGAGCAGTACTTC
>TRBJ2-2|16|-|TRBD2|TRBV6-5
CASSLATSGGTGELFF
TGTGCCAGCAGTTTGGCGACTAGCGGGGGCACCGGGGAGCTGTTTTTT
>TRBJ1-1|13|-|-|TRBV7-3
CASSSGRNTEAFF
TGTGCCAGCAGCTCCGGACGGAACACTGAAGCTTTCTTT
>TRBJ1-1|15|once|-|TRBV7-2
CASSLGGGVWTEAFF
TGTGCCAGCAGCTTAGGGGGAGGGGTGTGGACTGAAGCTTTCTTT
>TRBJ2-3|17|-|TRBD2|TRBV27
CASSLTRLAGPTDTQYF
TGTGCCAGCAGTTTAACCCGACTAGCGGGGCCCACAGATACGCAGTATTTT
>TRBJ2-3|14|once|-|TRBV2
CASGTQGLGDTQYF
TGTGCCAGCGGAACACAGGGATTGGGGGATACGCAGTATTTT
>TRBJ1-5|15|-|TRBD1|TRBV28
CASSRGRGPNQPQHF
TGTGCCAGCTCAAGGGGAAGGGGGCCCAATCAGCCCCAGCATTTT
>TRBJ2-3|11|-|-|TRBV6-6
CASSYGDTQYF
TGTGCCAGCAGTTACGGGGATACGCAGTATTTT
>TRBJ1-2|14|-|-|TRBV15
CATSRVGGDHGYTF
TGTGCCACCAGCAGAGTTGGCGGGGACCATGGCTACACCTTC
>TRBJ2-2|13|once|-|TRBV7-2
CASSLMDTGELFF
TGTGCCAGCAGCTTAATGGACACCGGGGAGCTGTTTTTT
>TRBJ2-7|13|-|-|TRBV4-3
CASSQRWGFEQYF
TGCGCCAGCAGCCAACGTTGGGGGTTCGAGCAGTACTTC
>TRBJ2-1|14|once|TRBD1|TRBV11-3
CASSYRDRVGEQFF
TGTGCCAGCAGCTACCGGGACAGGGTTGGTGAGCAGTTCTTC
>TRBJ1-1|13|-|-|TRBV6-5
CASSLTGNTEAFF
TGTGCCAGCAGCCTTACAGGGAACACTGAAGCTTTCTTT
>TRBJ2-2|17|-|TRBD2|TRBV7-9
CASSSPSGRGADGELFF
TGTGCCAGCAGCTCACCTAGCGGGAGAGGAGCTGACGGGGAGCTGTTTTTT
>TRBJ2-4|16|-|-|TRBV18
CASSPRRELGKNIQYF
TGTGCCAGCTCACCACGACGGGAGTTAGGCAAAAACATTCAGTACTTC
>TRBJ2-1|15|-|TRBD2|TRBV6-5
CASSYSWTRPNEQFF
TGTGCCAGCAGTTACTCCTGGACTAGACCCAATGAGCAGTTCTTC
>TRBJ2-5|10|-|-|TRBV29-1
CSVAQETQYF
TGCAGCGTTGCCCAAGAGACCCAGTACTTC
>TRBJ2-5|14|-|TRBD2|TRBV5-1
CASSGSGGQETQYF
TGCGCCAGCAGTGGCAGCGGGGGACAAGAGACCCAGTACTTC
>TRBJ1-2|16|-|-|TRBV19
CASSFPLSRRTDGYTF
TGTGCCAGTAGTTTTCCCCTCTCACGCCGGACAGATGGCTACACCTTC
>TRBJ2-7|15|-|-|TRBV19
CASSIYGGGFSEQYF
TGTGCCAGTAGTATATACGGAGGAGGTTTTTCCGAGCAGTACTTC
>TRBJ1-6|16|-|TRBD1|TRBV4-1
CASSQETGTSGSPLHF
TGCGCCAGCAGCCAAGAGACAGGGACGTCAGGTTCACCCCTCCACTTT
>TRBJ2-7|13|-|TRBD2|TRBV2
CASSSGLGNEQYF
TGTGCCAGCAGTTCGGGACTAGGGAACGAGCAGTACTTC
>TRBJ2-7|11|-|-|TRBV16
CASSPLRGQYF
TGTGCCAGCAGCCCACTACGGGGGCAGTACTTC
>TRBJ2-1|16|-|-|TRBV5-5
CASSPVGRGWDNEQFF
TGTGCCAGCAGTCCGGTTGGCAGGGGTTGGGACAATGAGCAGTTCTTC
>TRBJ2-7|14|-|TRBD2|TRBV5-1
CASSPGLVSYEQYF
TGCGCCAGCAGCCCCGGACTAGTCAGCTACGAGCAGTACTTC
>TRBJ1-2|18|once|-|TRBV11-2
CASSLDLAGKEGDYGYTF
TGTGCCAGCAGCTTAGATCTCGCGGGAAAAGAGGGGGACTATGGCTACACCTTC
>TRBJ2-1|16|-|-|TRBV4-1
CASSQGGTVDYNEQFF
TGCGCCAGCAGCCAGGGCGGGACTGTAGACTACAATGAGCAGTTCTTC
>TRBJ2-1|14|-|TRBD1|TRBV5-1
CASGGQGAPNEQFF
TGCGCCAGTGGCGGACAGGGGGCGCCTAATGAGCAGTTCTTC
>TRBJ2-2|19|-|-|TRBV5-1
CASRRQAGASLTNTGELFF
TGCGCCAGCAGGAGACAGGCCGGCGCCTCACTCACGAACACCGGGGAGCTGTTTTTT
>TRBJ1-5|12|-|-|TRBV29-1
CSVRDSNQPQHF
TGCAGCGTCCGGGACAGCAATCAGCCCCAGCATTTT
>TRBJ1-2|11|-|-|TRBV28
CASSFTDGYTF
TGTGCCAGCAGTTTTACAGATGGCTACACCTTC
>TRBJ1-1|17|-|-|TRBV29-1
CSVEDLSSEGIGTEAFF
TGCAGCGTTGAAGATCTATCCTCGGAGGGAATTGGTACTGAAGCTTTCTTT
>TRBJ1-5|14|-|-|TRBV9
CASSGSYSNQPQHF
TGTGCCAGCTCTGGGTCCTATAGCAATCAGCCCCAGCATTTT
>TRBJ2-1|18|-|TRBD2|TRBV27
CASGRMGSTSGGVYEQFF
TGTGCCAGCGGTCGGATGGGCTCGACTAGCGGGGGGGTCTATGAGCAGTTCTTC
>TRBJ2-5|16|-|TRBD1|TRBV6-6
CASKRTGEFDQETQYF
TGTGCCAGCAAGCGGACAGGGGAATTCGACCAAGAGACCCAGTACTTC